Following are 21 T cell receptor beta chains from one sample sequenced in a study of blood T cell repertoires in COVID-19. Generated by immunoSEQ multiplex PCR, the TCRdb table keeps only in-frame clones and is missing some. This table has tens of thousands of clones, more than 80% appearing once. The sample was peripheral blood. The receptors derive from a man between 40 and 49 years old with acute or convalescent COVID-19.

The V gene is TRBV19, the J gene TRBJ2-2, with a tentative D call TRBD1 (5 bases). The germline CDR1 and CDR2 sequences are LNHDA and SQIVND (reference sequence). The CDR3 runs to 20 residues. V was shortened by 3 bases and J by 2 bases, with 25 bases between the two germline ends. CDR3 coding DNA: TGTGCCAGTAGTATCCACGCAGGGTCTTTCATCCTACTCAACACCGGGGAGCTGTTTTTT. It translates to CASSIHAGSFILLNTGELFF.

The J gene is TRBJ1-3, the V gene TRBV7-2; a weak D match, TRBD1 (5 bases). CDR3 size: 17 residues. Germline V gene lookup returns CDR1 SGHTA and CDR2 FQGNSA. Trimming shortened V by 1 base and J by 5 bases, and 18 bases separated the two germline ends. Here the CDR3 reads CASSLEPVGLRRNTIYF. CDR3 bases: TGTGCCAGCAGCTTAGAACCGGTGGGGCTCAGAAGAAACACCATATATTTT.

This clone has only a few counts. The gene calls are TRBV19 and TRBJ2-7, with 8 bases that match TRBD2. Per germline, CDR1 LNHDA and CDR2 SQIVND (reference sequence). The junction had 4 bases not matched to a gene; V was cut back by 0 bases and J by 3 bases. The CDR3 is made up of 15 amino acids. CDR3 in amino acids: CASSIDPSGYYEQYF. In DNA form, the CDR3 reads TGTGCCAGTAGTATAGATCCTAGCGGGTACTACGAGCAGTACTTC. Full variable domain (missing parts from reference TRBV19 and TRBJ2-7): DGGITQSPKYLFRKEGQNVTLSCEQNLNHDAMYWYRQDPGQGLRLIYYSQIVNDFQKGDIAEGYSVSREKKESFPLTVTSAQKNPTAFYLCASSIDPSGYYEQYFGPGTRLTVT.

CDR3 sequence reads: CASSYYGTGGNEQYF. The DNA for the CDR3 is TGTGCCAGCAGTTACTATGGGACAGGGGGCAACGAGCAGTACTTC. The chain uses TRBV6-6 and TRBJ2-7; TRBD1 matches 12 bases. The germline gives CDR1 MNHNY, CDR2 SVGAGI (reference sequence). V shed 1 base, J shed 5 bases, and the junction held 3 bases outside the gene matches. The CDR3 is 15 residues long.

The chain uses TRBV5-1 and TRBJ1-1; possibly TRBD1 for D (5 bases). The CDR3 spans 13 residues. Germline loops: CDR1 SGHRS, CDR2 YFSETQ. V dropped 5 bases and J dropped 2 bases, with 10 bases sitting between them. The CDR3 DNA follows: TGCGCCAGCAGGCTAGACAGCAACACTGAAGCTTTCTTT. Protein sequence: CASRLDSNTEAFF.

V is TRBV7-9 and J is TRBJ1-5, with D uncertain. Germline CDR1 and CDR2: SEHNR and FQNEAQ (reference sequence). V was clipped by 5 bases and J by 3 bases, with 14 bases between them. This CDR3 comprises 15 residues. CDR3 DNA sequence: TGTGCCAGCAGCCCGTCGCCAGGTGCCAATCAGCCCCAGCATTTT. It encodes CASSPSPGANQPQHF.

This clone was seen just once. The rearrangement joins TRBV18 to TRBJ1-1; no clear D. With 4 bases removed from V and 4 bases from J, the gap between germline ends came to 10 bases. Germline V lookup: CDR1 KGHSH, CDR2 LQKENI. This CDR3 is built from 13 residues. CDR3 residues: CASSQSGGTEAFF. CDR3 coding DNA: TGTGCCAGCTCACAGAGTGGAGGCACTGAAGCTTTCTTT.

The chain carries TRBV2 and TRBJ1-5; D might be TRBD1 (6 bases). Germline CDR1 SNHLY, CDR2 FYNNEI. The CDR3 has 14 residues. V dropped 8 bases and J dropped 0 bases, with 11 bases sitting between them. The CDR3 sequence is CASRGQTSNQPQHF. The CDR3 DNA follows: TGTGCCAGCCGCGGACAGACTAGCAATCAGCCCCAGCATTTT.

This clone was counted once. The V gene is TRBV14, the J gene TRBJ1-1, with 9 bases fitting TRBD1. Germline CDR1 is SGHDN and CDR2 is FVKESK. Trimming cost V 1 base and J 3 bases; bases outside gene matches: 12. The CDR3 is 18 amino acids. CDR3 coding DNA: TGTGCCAGCAGCCAAGCCCTTTCGAACAGGGGGCTGGACACTGAAGCTTTCTTT. It encodes CASSQALSNRGLDTEAFF. Combining the CDR3 with reference TRBV14 and TRBJ1-1 gives the whole variable domain EAGVTQFPSHSVIEKGQTVTLRCDPISGHDNLYWYRRVMGKEIKFLLHFVKESKQDESGMPNNRFLAERTGGTYSTLKVQPAELEDSGVYFCASSQALSNRGLDTEAFFGQGTRLTVV.

The rearrangement links TRBV5-1 to TRBJ1-1; D unresolved. Germline-derived CDR1 and CDR2 are SGHRS and YFSETQ. This CDR3 is 15 amino acids long. V lost 0 bases and J 2 bases, leaving 11 bases between the germline ends. This chain's CDR3 is CASSLDMGSNTEAFF. The CDR3 nucleotides are TGCGCCAGCAGCTTGGATATGGGGAGCAACACTGAAGCTTTCTTT.

The gene calls are TRBV3-1 (or the pseudogene TRBV3-2) and TRBJ2-3, with D possibly TRBD2 on 5 matching bases. The CDR3 sequence is 15 residues long. Germline assignment: CDR1 LGHDT and CDR2 YNNKEL (reference sequence). The V end was cut by 2 bases, the J end by 6 bases, with 15 bases between. DNA for the CDR3: TGTGCCAGCAGCCAATCCAGAGCTAGCCGGGATACGCAGTATTTT. Translation: CASSQSRASRDTQYF.

This rearrangement joins TRBV30 to TRBJ1-6; D possibly corresponds to TRBD1 (5 bases). CDR3 length: 15 amino acids. The V end lost 0 bases, the J end lost 7 bases, and 13 bases lay between the germline ends. Germline V lookup: CDR1 GTSNPN, CDR2 SVGIG (reference sequence). The CDR3 region is CAWSVSRAANSPLHF. CDR3 DNA: TGTGCCTGGAGTGTAAGCAGGGCGGCAAATTCACCCCTCCACTTT.

This chain joins TRBV19 and TRBJ1-1, with D possibly TRBD1 on 5 matching bases. The CDR3 sequence is 17 residues long. Germline V gives CDR1 LNHDA, CDR2 SQIVND (reference sequence). V gave up 1 base and J gave up 6 bases, with 21 bases separating them. CDR3 loop: CASSIARLWGDSSEAFF. In DNA, the CDR3 is TGTGCCAGTAGTATAGCTCGACTGTGGGGGGACTCTTCTGAAGCTTTCTTT.

This chain uses TRBV7-9 with TRBJ1-6; possible D gene TRBD1, 5 bases. Trimming left V 1 base short and J 1 base short, with 11 bases between. Germline V gene sequence: CDR1 SEHNR, CDR2 FQNEAQ (reference sequence). The CDR3 totals 17 residues. Here the CDR3 DNA reads TGTGCCAGCAGCTTAGTTCAGGGTAATTCCTATAATTCACCCCTCCACTTT. Its protein is CASSLVQGNSYNSPLHF. Drawing the rest from reference TRBV7-9 and TRBJ1-6, the complete variable domain is DTGVSQNPRHKITKRGQNVTFRCDPISEHNRLYWYRQTLGQGPEFLTYFQNEAQLEKSRLLSDRFSAERPKGSFSTLEIQRTEQGDSAMYLCASSLVQGNSYNSPLHFGNGTRLTVT.

This chain uses TRBV24-1 with TRBJ1-2, with D perhaps matching TRBD1 (6 bases). V lost 3 bases, J lost 0 bases, and 19 bases lay in between. Looked up from germline, CDR1 is KGHDR and CDR2 is SFDVKD. This CDR3 contains 18 residues. CDR3 sequence: CATSDDRPTGSANYGYTF. The CDR3 region has the DNA TGTGCCACCAGTGATGACAGACCCACAGGGTCCGCTAACTATGGCTACACCTTC.

The chain employs TRBV7-2 and TRBJ1-6; possibly TRBD1 for D (5 bases). The CDR3 consists of 15 residues. V was shortened by 6 bases and J by 6 bases, with 15 bases between the two germline ends. CDR1 SGHTA and CDR2 FQGNSA come from the germline V gene. CDR3 bases: TGTGCCAGCAGGGGCGAAGGGACTTCTAATTCACCCCTCCACTTT. As protein: CASRGEGTSNSPLHF.

The chain recombines TRBV3-1 (or the pseudogene TRBV3-2) with TRBJ2-1; 14 positions match TRBD2. In germline, CDR1 is LGHDT, CDR2 YNNKEL (reference sequence). CDR3 length equals 19 residues. The ends lost 7 bases at V and 1 base at J; junction bases unmatched: 12. The CDR3 protein is CASTSPGLAGVGSYNEQFF. For the CDR3, the DNA is TGTGCCAGCACCTCACCGGGACTAGCGGGAGTCGGTTCCTACAATGAGCAGTTCTTC.

This clone came up once. This chain joins TRBV18 and TRBJ2-2, with 14 bases identical to TRBD2. The CDR3 is 18 residues long. V lost 1 base, J lost 3 bases, and 4 bases stayed unmatched. Germline V lookup: CDR1 KGHSH, CDR2 LQKENI. The CDR3 loop reads CASSPQGTSGGYTGELFF. CDR3 coding DNA: TGTGCCAGCTCACCACAAGGGACTAGCGGGGGTTACACCGGGGAGCTGTTTTTT.

The chain is built from TRBV11-2 and TRBJ1-4; weak D call: TRBD1 (6 bases). CDR3 length: 16 amino acids. V was cut by 5 bases and J by 5 bases, with 18 bases left in between. Per germline, CDR1 SGHAT and CDR2 FQNNGV. The CDR3 reads CASSPHAGQRNEKLFF. Here the CDR3 DNA reads TGTGCCAGCAGCCCGCACGCCGGACAGCGAAATGAAAAACTGTTTTTT.

The V call is TRBV6-5, the J call TRBJ1-1, with a possible D match to TRBD1 (6 bases). There are 14 residues in the CDR3. Trimming took off 7 bases at V and 5 bases at J, with 17 bases between the two ends. Germline CDR1 MNHEY, CDR2 SVGAGI. CDR3 coding DNA: TGTGCCAGCACACTAGGGAGGGGGTTAACTGAAGCTTTCTTT. It specifies CASTLGRGLTEAFF.

The rearrangement joins TRBV6-1 to TRBJ2-3; the match to TRBD2 covers 11 bases. Germline trimming cut 2 bases from V and 4 bases from J; bases unmatched to any gene: 5. The germline gives CDR1 MNHNS, CDR2 SASEGT. The CDR3 contains 16 residues. The CDR3 here is CASSEFLAGGSDTQYF. CDR3 nucleotide sequence: TGTGCCAGCAGTGAATTCCTAGCGGGGGGTTCAGATACGCAGTATTTT.